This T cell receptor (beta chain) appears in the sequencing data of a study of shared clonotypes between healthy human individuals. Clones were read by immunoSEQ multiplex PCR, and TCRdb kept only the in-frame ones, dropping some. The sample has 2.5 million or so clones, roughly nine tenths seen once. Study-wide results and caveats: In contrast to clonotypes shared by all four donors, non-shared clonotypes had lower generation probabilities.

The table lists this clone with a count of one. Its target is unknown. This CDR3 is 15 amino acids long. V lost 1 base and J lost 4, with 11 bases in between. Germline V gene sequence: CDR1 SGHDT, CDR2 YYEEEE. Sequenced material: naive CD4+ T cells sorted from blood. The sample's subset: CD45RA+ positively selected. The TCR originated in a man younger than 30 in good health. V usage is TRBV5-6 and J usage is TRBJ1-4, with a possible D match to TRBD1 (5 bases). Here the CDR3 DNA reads TGTGCCAGCAGCTTGCGTGTGACAGTTAATGAAAAACTGTTTTTT. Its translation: CASSLRVTVNEKLFF.